This T cell receptor beta chain emerged from a study of T cells in Graves' hyperthyroidism and ophthalmopathy (dated by TCRdb to the late 2010s). General notes on the study: Peripheral blood samples were taken at initial diagnosis, before any treatment was given. In addition, the study compared T-cell repertoires in thyroid tissue and in blood from roughly six Graves' hyperthyroidism patients. The roughly 100 discovery patients were divided at random into training and test sets in a 7:3 ratio. Whether ophthalmopathy could be predicted prospectively was tested in an independent validation cohort made up of roughly 20 hyperthyroidism patients plus 17 patients who later progressed to ophthalmopathy. Following sampling, methimazole starting at 30 mg daily was given to hyperthyroidism patients, and high-dose intravenous methylprednisolone was given to ophthalmopathy patients. TCR Vbeta CDR3 sequencing of approximately 140 peripheral blood samples (about 45 ophthalmopathy, over 70 hyperthyroidism and 17 progressor patients) is reported in the paper. To identify TCR V-J signatures that set the groups apart, the researchers used a discovery cohort of about a hundred patients, made up of under 50 with Graves' ophthalmopathy and 55 to 65 with stable Graves' hyperthyroidism. Study-wide findings and limitations: No statistical method was used to fix the sample size in advance, and group allocation was not hidden from the investigators. In validation, progression to ophthalmopathy was predicted by the model with 70.59% sensitivity and about 72% specificity, a median of 6.5 months before onset. In cross-validation, a model built on a 13 V-J signature told ophthalmopathy apart from stable hyperthyroidism with 87.88% sensitivity and roughly 83% specificity, and in testing the same model reached 80%/75%. Most expanded thyroid clonotypes (frequency above 0.001) were also detected in blood, suggesting blood repertoires may reflect thyroid immune responses.

The CDR3 sequence holds 15 residues, the cysteine and phenylalanine included. The CDR3 DNA has 45 bases and is translated from base 1. For CDR1 and CDR2, the germline V gene lists MDHEN and SYDVKM. For this chain, trimming is 5 bases at the V end and 3 bases at the J end, and the number of junction bases without a gene match is 5. Amplification of TCR beta CDR3 regions was carried out from RNA transcripts. For the first round of RT-PCR on the TCR CDR3, the HTBI primer set was used together with the Qiagen OneStep RT-PCR kit. Libraries were constructed in a second round of multiplex PCR, after which size selection and purification were carried out. The libraries were sequenced on an Illumina HiSeq2000 using paired-end 100 bp reads. The study's own analysis went as follows. SOAPnuke was used to process the raw data, with reads discarded if the reads contained adapters or uncalled bases, had a mean Phred below 15, or lacked an exact constant-primer or identifier match. COPE v1.2.5 was used to merge high-quality paired reads, and clonotypes were defined as unique nucleotide sequences. MiTCR v1.1 was used to align the clonotypes against IMGT TRBV, TRBD and TRBJ reference segments. Only V-J combinations with frequency above 0.0001, covering about 99% of repertoires, were analysed. The TCS score was defined as the ratio of F50 (clonal expansion) to E x V (chaos), calculated using BLOSUM62-based TCRdist between CDR3 peptides within each V-J. Welch's t-statistics and random forest reduced roughly 500 V-J features to fewer than 15, which were used in a naive Bayes classifier (R e1071). TCRdb handled the public reads itself, with Q25 trimming in fastp and clone calling in MiXCR, and kept productive beta chains. Every distinct CDR3 protein forms one entry, paired with its most common genes and DNA. These V and J calls rely on TCRdb rather than the paper's analysis. Here the sample has 500,000 to 550,000 distinct CDR3 sequences; nearly 20% occur a single time. Jointly, the top ten make up roughly 44% of the sample.

Ophthalmopathy patients had moderately to severely active disease, with a Clinical Activity Score of 3 or more, a NOSPECS grade of 4 or more, and a disease duration of less than 3 months. The study excluded patients with uncontrolled infections, other autoimmune diseases, pregnancy or lactation. Diagnoses were based on clinical symptoms, serum thyroxine and TRAb, thyroid ultrasound and orbital computed tomography. PBMCs were separated from under 11 ml of fresh peripheral blood using Ficoll-Paque density gradient centrifugation. Trizol reagent was used to extract total RNA, and RNA quality was then checked on an Agilent 2100 Bioanalyzer. This clonotype was recorded many times. Its specific antigen is unknown. No much larger clone is present one base from it, and per-base qualities are unavailable.

The chain joins TRBV28 to TRBJ2-1, and 9 junctional nucleotides match TRBD2. The clonotype comes from a man aged 35 to 55 with Graves' ophthalmopathy. Sequenced material: blood. The nucleotide sequence reads TGTGCCAGCAGTAAAGCGGGAGGCGTCTACAATGAGCAGTTCTTC. Its coded protein is CASSKAGGVYNEQFF.